A single sample is the source of the 21 T cell receptor beta chains below, sequenced in a study of shared clonotypes between healthy human individuals. The data were produced by immunoSEQ multiplex PCR, yet TCRdb's version contains in-frame clones alone and is incomplete. The data contain about 1 million clones, approximately 68% of them singletons. Material for sequencing was memory CD4+ T cells sorted from blood. Described subset: CD45RA-negative fraction. The receptors come from a man younger than 35 in good health.

The CDR3 sequence: CASSRTGADTGELFF. The DNA of the CDR3 is TGTGCCAGCAGCAGGACAGGGGCTGACACCGGGGAGCTGTTTTTT. The chain links TRBV7-2 to TRBJ2-2, with TRBD1 matching over 9 bases. The germline CDR1 and CDR2 sequences are SGHTA and FQGNSA. The CDR3 loop spans 15 amino acids. The junction had 4 bases not matched to a gene; V was cut back by 5 bases and J by 3 bases.

In this sample, this clone turned up once. CDR3 protein: CASSPRAAWGDYGYTF. As DNA, the CDR3 is TGTGCCAGCAGTCCCAGGGCGGCTTGGGGAGACTATGGCTACACCTTC. V and J are TRBV5-6 and TRBJ1-2; possibly TRBD1 for D (5 bases). Germline CDR1 and CDR2: SGHDT and YYEEEE. The CDR3 totals 16 residues. V was trimmed by 5 bases and J by 3 bases, leaving 20 bases between them.

V usage is TRBV6-1 and J usage is TRBJ2-7; 8 nucleotides agree with TRBD1. J was trimmed by 7 bases and V by 8 bases; bases with no gene match: 10. CDR1 is MNHNS, CDR2 SASEGT, per germline. This CDR3 comprises 13 residues. The CDR3 loop is CASFTGTGLEQYF. The CDR3 coding sequence is TGTGCCAGCTTTACGGGGACAGGTTTGGAGCAGTACTTC.

Notes on this clone: Distinct nucleotide sequences in the sample also encode this CDR3. The V gene is TRBV30, the J gene TRBJ2-3; D remains ambiguous. Trimming took off 0 bases at V and 2 bases at J, with 0 bases between the two ends. CDR1 and CDR2 from the germline V gene are GTSNPN and SVGIG (reference sequence). The CDR3 is 11 residues long. CDR3 bases: TGTGCCTGGAGTGTCACAGATACGCAGTATTTT. Amino acid sequence: CAWSVTDTQYF.

The chain links TRBV5-5 to TRBJ1-5; no firm D call. The CDR3 is 13 amino acids. V shed 3 bases and J shed 1 base, with 5 bases lying between them. Germline V gene data show CDR1 as SGHKS and CDR2 as YYEKEE (reference sequence). This CDR3 is CASSSDSNQPQHF. In DNA, the CDR3 is TGTGCCAGCAGCTCCGACAGCAATCAGCCCCAGCATTTT.

This chain uses TRBV5-1 with TRBJ1-3; the match to TRBD1 covers 7 bases. This CDR3 spans 15 amino acids. CDR1 and CDR2 from the germline V gene are SGHRS and YFSETQ. With 4 bases clipped from V and 0 bases from J, the junction kept 4 bases outside the gene matches. The DNA for the CDR3 is TGCGCCAGCAGCGAGGGGGCCTCCTCTGGAAACACCATATATTTT. It translates to CASSEGASSGNTIYF.

The chain joins TRBV5-4 to TRBJ2-7, with 11 bases lining up with TRBD2. There are 14 residues in the CDR3. CDR1 is SGHNT and CDR2 is YYREEE in the germline V gene (reference sequence). J was trimmed by 6 bases and V by 4 bases; bases with no gene match: 6. CDR3 nucleotides: TGTGCCAGCAGCCGAACTAGCGGGAGTGGCGAGCAGTACTTC. Translated, it gives CASSRTSGSGEQYF. Together with reference TRBV5-4 and TRBJ2-7, the CDR3 gives the full variable domain: ETGVTQSPTHLIKTRGQQVTLRCSSQSGHNTVSWYQQALGQGPQFIFQYYREEENGRGNFPPRFSGLQFPNYSSELNVNALELDDSALYLCASSRTSGSGEQYFGPGTRLTVT.

V and J are TRBV2 and TRBJ2-4; D is undetermined. The V gene's germline CDR1 is SNHLY and CDR2 FYNNEI. There are 13 residues in the CDR3. Trimming stripped 7 bases from V and 3 bases from J, with 10 bases between. The DNA for the CDR3 is TGTGCCAGCACTGGGCTAGGCAAAAACATTCAGTACTTC. It translates to CASTGLGKNIQYF.

This clone was seen a single time. V usage is TRBV6-5 and J usage is TRBJ2-1; 8 bases are shared with TRBD1. The CDR3 totals 15 residues. With 6 bases clipped from V and 2 bases from J, the junction kept 6 bases outside the gene matches. Germline CDR1 and CDR2: MNHEY and SVGAGI. The CDR3 loop reads CASRKGQATYNEQFF. The CDR3 DNA follows: TGTGCCAGCAGAAAGGGACAGGCTACCTACAATGAGCAGTTCTTC.

The V call is TRBV10-1, the J call TRBJ2-3; possibly TRBD1 or TRBD2 for D (5 bases each). V lost 6 bases and J lost 2, with 9 bases in between. The CDR3 contains 13 residues. CDR1 WNHNN and CDR2 SYGVQD come from the germline V gene (reference sequence). The CDR3 sequence: CASREGPTDTQYF. CDR3 nucleotides: TGCGCCAGCAGAGAGGGGCCCACAGATACGCAGTATTTT.

The chain couples TRBV11-3 to TRBJ2-5; 7 nucleotides line up with TRBD1. Germline V gives CDR1 SGHNT, CDR2 YENEEA. This CDR3 is built from 15 residues. Unmatched junction bases numbered 9, after V lost 4 bases and J lost 4 bases. CDR3 nucleotides: TGTGCCAGCAGCTCGGGACAGTCGGACCTAGAGACCCAGTACTTC. Residues: CASSSGQSDLETQYF. Based on the CDR3 plus reference TRBV11-3 and TRBJ2-5, the full variable domain is EAGVVQSPRYKIIEKKQPVAFWCNPISGHNTLYWYLQNLGQGPELLIRYENEEAVDDSQLPKDRFSAERLKGVDSTLKIQPAELGDSAVYLCASSSGQSDLETQYFGPGTRLLVL.

The V and J genes are TRBV10-2 and TRBJ1-5, with a possible D match to TRBD1 (5 bases). The CDR3 runs to 17 residues. Germline V CDR1 and CDR2: WSHSY, SAAADI. V lost 6 bases and J lost 0, with 18 bases in between. Here the CDR3 reads CASSVLRDGYSNQPQHF. CDR3 nucleotide sequence: TGCGCCAGCAGCGTTCTCCGGGACGGATATAGCAATCAGCCCCAGCATTTT.

The chain joins TRBV27 to TRBJ1-4; D is unresolved. Per the germline V gene, CDR1 is MNHEY and CDR2 is SMNVEV (reference sequence). Trimming removed 6 bases from V and 1 base from J, with 12 bases in between. CDR3 length: 15 residues. The CDR3 loop is CASSLDGLTNEKLFF. The CDR3 nucleotides read TGTGCCAGCAGCCTGGACGGCCTAACTAATGAAAAACTGTTTTTT.

J is TRBJ1-5 and V is TRBV15; TRBD1 matches 9 bases. Trimming removed 0 bases from V and 7 bases from J; junction bases left unmatched: 7. The CDR3 contains 16 residues. The germline V gene has CDR1 LNHNV and CDR2 YYDKDF (reference sequence). The CDR3 DNA is TGTGCCACCAGCAGAGATATTACAGGGGGCCGGCAGCCCCAGCATTTT. Protein sequence: CATSRDITGGRQPQHF.

Of note for this clone: This sample also contains other DNA sequences that code for the same CDR3. The rearrangement links TRBV9 to TRBJ2-6; D gene ambiguous. Germline lookup yields CDR1 SGDLS and CDR2 YYNGEE. V shed 0 bases and J shed 0 bases, with 4 bases lying between them. The CDR3 runs to 15 residues. The CDR3 DNA reads as TGTGCCAGCAGCGTAGGGGGCTCTGGGGCCAACGTCCTGACTTTC. The encoded protein is CASSVGGSGANVLTF.

About this clone itself: This sample includes further DNA sequences coding for the same CDR3. This rearrangement joins TRBV5-1 to TRBJ2-5; perhaps TRBD1 as D (5 bases). CDR1 and CDR2 from the germline V gene are SGHRS and YFSETQ. V was pared by 2 bases and J by 4 bases, with 12 bases between. The CDR3 spans 14 residues. The CDR3 protein is CASSLDSRGETQYF. The DNA for the CDR3 is TGCGCCAGCAGCTTAGACAGTAGGGGAGAGACCCAGTACTTC.

V usage is TRBV6-4 and J usage is TRBJ2-5; maybe TRBD1 (5 bases). V was clipped by 4 bases and J by 4 bases, with 10 bases between them. This CDR3 comprises 13 residues. Germline assignment: CDR1 MRHNA and CDR2 SNTAGT. The CDR3 nucleotides read TGTGCCAGCAGTGGAAATAGGGGAGAGACCCAGTACTTC. This encodes CASSGNRGETQYF.

As for this clone: Sequence at one end of the junction differs from germline and may be a read error. Written as DNA, the CDR3 is TGTGCCAGCAGCCTATTGGAAGGCCAGACTATCCACTTC. It specifies CASSLLEGQTIHF. This sequence joins TRBV11-2 and TRBJ2-4; tentatively, D is TRBD2 (5 bases). The CDR3 covers 13 residues. From germline, CDR1 is SGHAT and CDR2 FQNNGV.

This chain connects TRBV5-6 to TRBJ1-2; 9 bases agree with TRBD1. The CDR3 has 15 amino acids. Trimming took 6 bases from V and 8 from J; bases not matched to a gene: 14. Per the germline V gene, CDR1 is SGHDT and CDR2 is YYEEEE. In nucleotides, the CDR3 is TGTGCCAGCATCTACCGATCACAGGGGGCCAGAGGCTACACCTTC. Translation gives CASIYRSQGARGYTF.

The chain recombines TRBV5-4 with TRBJ2-1; no definite D call. The CDR3 sequence is 16 residues long. The germline gives CDR1 SGHNT, CDR2 YYREEE (reference sequence). With 4 bases removed from V and 0 bases from J, the gap between germline ends came to 14 bases. The CDR3 DNA sequence: TGTGCCAGCAGCCTGGGTGGCCCTGCCTCCTACAATGAGCAGTTCTTC. It codes for CASSLGGPASYNEQFF.

The V call is TRBV6-1, the J call TRBJ2-3; 8 bases map to TRBD1. CDR1 is MNHNS and CDR2 is SASEGT in the germline V gene. This CDR3 spans 15 amino acids. V lost 3 bases and J lost 2; bases outside the gene matches: 4. The chain's CDR3 is CASSEGRGLTDTQYF. CDR3 nucleotides: TGTGCCAGCAGTGAGGGCAGGGGGCTCACAGATACGCAGTATTTT.